The T cell receptor (beta chain) under discussion was sequenced for a study of blood T cell repertoires in COVID-19. Study-level information: In each case, the material was cDNA or gDNA derived from T cells, B-cell-depleted T cells, or PBMCs.

The junction had 9 bases not matched to a gene; V was cut back by 6 bases and J by 1 base. The CDR3 loop spans 16 amino acids. In germline, CDR1 is SGHNT, CDR2 YYREEE (reference sequence). Profiled with immunoSEQ multiplex PCR; TCRdb holds only in-frame clones, not every one. The sample lists roughly 360,000 clones, roughly 80% occurring once. The sequenced sample was PBMCs or T cells enriched from blood (not recorded which). The genes are TRBV5-4 and TRBJ1-1, with TRBD1 matching 10 bases. The sequence was obtained from a woman between 50 and 59 years old who had recovered from COVID-19. CDR3 bases: TGTGCCAGCACCCGAGGACAGGGGGGGAGGAACACTGAAGCTTTCTTT. Translating it yields CASTRGQGGRNTEAFF.